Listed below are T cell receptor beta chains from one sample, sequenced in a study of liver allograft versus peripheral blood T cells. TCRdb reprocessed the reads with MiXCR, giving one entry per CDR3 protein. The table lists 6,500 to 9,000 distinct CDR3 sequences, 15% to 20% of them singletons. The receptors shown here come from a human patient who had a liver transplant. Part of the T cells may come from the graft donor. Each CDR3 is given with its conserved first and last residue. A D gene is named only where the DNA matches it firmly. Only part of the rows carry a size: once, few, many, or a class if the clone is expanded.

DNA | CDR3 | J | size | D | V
TGTGCCAGTAGTATAGGTAGAAGCTCCTACAATGAGCAGTTCTTC | CASSIGRSSYNEQFF | TRBJ2-1 | many | - | TRBV19
TGTGCCAGCAGCCTAACCAGGGCTGAGCAGTTCTTC | CASSLTRAEQFF | TRBJ2-1 | medium-sized | - | TRBV16
TGTGCCAGTAGTATCCTGGCTTCTAGCAATCAGCCCCAGCATTTT | CASSILASSNQPQHF | TRBJ1-5 | medium-sized | - | TRBV19
TGTGCCAGCAGCTTAAGGGCCAGGGGGGGAGAAGGCTACACCTTC | CASSLRARGGEGYTF | TRBJ1-2 | once | TRBD1 | TRBV7-9
TGTGCCAGCAGCTTGGGGTACAGAAGCTCCTACGAGCAGTACTTC | CASSLGYRSSYEQYF | TRBJ2-7 | - | - | TRBV11-2
TGTGCCAGCAGTGAGACAGGGTTCGACTATGGCTACACCTTC | CASSETGFDYGYTF | TRBJ1-2 | many | TRBD1 | TRBV6-1
TGTGCCAGCAGTTCCCTCGGCGGGGGTGGAAATGAGCAGTTCTTC | CASSSLGGGGNEQFF | TRBJ2-1 | - | TRBD2 | TRBV6-6
TGTGCCAGCAGCAACCGGGACACCTACAATGAGCAGTTCTTC | CASSNRDTYNEQFF | TRBJ2-1 | - | - | TRBV7-3
TGTGCCAGTAGTCTTTTAGGGGGCACTGAAGCTTTCTTT | CASSLLGGTEAFF | TRBJ1-1 | - | - | TRBV19
TGTGCCAGTAGTAACCACAGGATTGTGAACACTGAAGCTTTCTTT | CASSNHRIVNTEAFF | TRBJ1-1 | few | - | TRBV19
TGCAGTGCTAGAGAGTACGGCTACCAGAACACTGAAGCTTTCTTT | CSAREYGYQNTEAFF | TRBJ1-1 | - | - | TRBV20-1
TGTGCCAGCAGTTCTGGACAGGGGGAAGCTTTCTTT | CASSSGQGEAFF | TRBJ1-1 | many | TRBD1 | TRBV7-2
TGTGCCAGCAGTCGGTTTCTGGCAGATACGCAGTATTTT | CASSRFLADTQYF | TRBJ2-3 | - | - | TRBV12-3/TRBV12-4
TGTGCCAGCATTTCAAGGGGGGGCGGGAATCAGCCCCAGCATTTT | CASISRGGGNQPQHF | TRBJ1-5 | few | - | TRBV28
TGTGCCAGCAGCCCCGGGACAATCTATGGCTACACCTTC | CASSPGTIYGYTF | TRBJ1-2 | - | - | TRBV5-4
TGTGCCAGCAGCTTACACAGGGGCCAAGAGACCCAGTACTTC | CASSLHRGQETQYF | TRBJ2-5 | few | TRBD1 | TRBV7-2
TGTGCCAGCAGCGCCTCGGGTACAGGGGGTTCACCCCTCCACTTT | CASSASGTGGSPLHF | TRBJ1-6 | medium-sized | TRBD1 | TRBV9
TGTGCCAGCGGCCCTTCCTACGAGCAGTACTTC | CASGPSYEQYF | TRBJ2-7 | - | - | TRBV6-5
TGTGCCAGCAGCTTAGGTCCCTCGAGCGAAGCTTTCTTT | CASSLGPSSEAFF | TRBJ1-1 | few | - | TRBV13
TGTGCCAGCAGTTTCTACAGGGGATCCGGGGAGCTGTTTTTT | CASSFYRGSGELFF | TRBJ2-2 | few | TRBD1 | TRBV27
TGTGCCACCAGCAGAGACAGGGCAGGGGGGCGAACCGGGGAGCTGTTTTTT | CATSRDRAGGRTGELFF | TRBJ2-2 | medium-sized | - | TRBV15
TGTGCCACCAGCATGTGGACAGGGGGGAATGAGCAGTTCTTC | CATSMWTGGNEQFF | TRBJ2-1 | many | TRBD1 | TRBV15
TGTGCCACCGCTTCAGGGTCCGGCTACGAGCAGTACTTC | CATASGSGYEQYF | TRBJ2-7 | few | - | TRBV10-3
TGTGCCAGCAGCTTAGAAGGCTACAATGAGCAGTTCTTC | CASSLEGYNEQFF | TRBJ2-1 | - | - | TRBV11-1
TGTGCCAGCAGTTCCCCCGGGACAGACTATGGCTACACCTTC | CASSSPGTDYGYTF | TRBJ1-2 | few | TRBD1 | TRBV27
TGTGCCATCAGTGAGTGGACAGGGGAGGGGACTGGGGCCAACGTCCTGACTTTC | CAISEWTGEGTGANVLTF | TRBJ2-6 | - | TRBD1 | TRBV10-3
TGTGCCAGCAGCTGGGGCACTGGAAACACCATATATTTT | CASSWGTGNTIYF | TRBJ1-3 | many | - | TRBV5-5
TGTGCCAGCAGTTTGCAGGGTAGCACCGGGGAGCTGTTTTTT | CASSLQGSTGELFF | TRBJ2-2 | few | - | TRBV12-3/TRBV12-4
TGTGCCAGCAGCCAAGGACTAGCGGGGGGTAATGAGCAGTTCTTC | CASSQGLAGGNEQFF | TRBJ2-1 | - | TRBD2 | TRBV7-9
TGTGCCAGCAGCTTAGGGTCAGGGGCCTTTTATGGCTACACCTTC | CASSLGSGAFYGYTF | TRBJ1-2 | many | - | TRBV11-2
TGTGCCCGCGCCCCTCAGGGGTACACTGAAGCTTTCTTT | CARAPQGYTEAFF | TRBJ1-1 | - | - | TRBV2
TGTGCCAGCAGCCCCGGGCAGGGGACCTACGAGCAGTACTTC | CASSPGQGTYEQYF | TRBJ2-7 | medium-sized | - | TRBV13
TGTGCCAGCTCACCGACAGGGGGAAAGGCCGGGGAGCTGTTTTTT | CASSPTGGKAGELFF | TRBJ2-2 | medium-sized | TRBD1 | TRBV18
TGTGCCAGCAGCCGACAGGGCGTAGGATCACCCCTCCACTTT | CASSRQGVGSPLHF | TRBJ1-6 | many | TRBD1 | TRBV5-6
TGTGCCAGCAGTTACAGGGCTAGCGAAGAGACCCAGTACTTC | CASSYRASEETQYF | TRBJ2-5 | few | - | TRBV6-2/TRBV6-3
TGTGCCATCAGTATGACGGCCCTGAACACTGAAGCTTTCTTT | CAISMTALNTEAFF | TRBJ1-1 | medium-sized | - | TRBV10-3
TGTGCCAGCAGCTCGACAGGGGAGGACACTGAAGCTTTCTTT | CASSSTGEDTEAFF | TRBJ1-1 | few | TRBD1 | TRBV7-9
TGTGCCAGCAGTTTAGCCGGGTCTAATGAAAAACTGTTTTTT | CASSLAGSNEKLFF | TRBJ1-4 | medium-sized | - | TRBV27
TGCAGTGCTAGAGTCTTCCCCCGGCGGGGGGGCAATGAGCAGTTCTTC | CSARVFPRRGGNEQFF | TRBJ2-1 | few | TRBD2 | TRBV20-1
TGTGCCAGCAGCGGGGGCGGGGGGGCCACAGATACGCAGTATTTT | CASSGGGGATDTQYF | TRBJ2-3 | - | TRBD2 | TRBV9
TGTGCCAGCAGCCCCAGTCCGGGGACCGGGGAGCTGTTTTTT | CASSPSPGTGELFF | TRBJ2-2 | - | - | TRBV7-3
TGTGCCAGCAGTTGGGTTCTAGCGGGGGAAGGCGAGCAGTACTTC | CASSWVLAGEGEQYF | TRBJ2-7 | - | TRBD2 | TRBV12-3/TRBV12-4
TGTGCCAGCAGTCTCGCCGACAATGAGCAGTTCTTC | CASSLADNEQFF | TRBJ2-1 | - | - | TRBV2
TGCAGTGCTAGAGAGAACACAAATTCCTATGGCTACACCTTC | CSARENTNSYGYTF | TRBJ1-2 | - | - | TRBV20-1
TGTGCCAGCAGTCAGGACAGGAGCGATGGCTACACCTTC | CASSQDRSDGYTF | TRBJ1-2 | many | TRBD1 | TRBV7-2
TGTGCCAGCAGTTTGCTAGCGGGGAGATACAATGAGCAGTTCTTC | CASSLLAGRYNEQFF | TRBJ2-1 | - | TRBD2 | TRBV27
TGTGCCAGTAGTATAGCCACAGTTGCAACTAATGAAAAACTGTTTTTT | CASSIATVATNEKLFF | TRBJ1-4 | medium-sized | - | TRBV19
TGCAGTGCTAGAGCCCTAGCGGGAGAGTCAGATACGCAGTATTTT | CSARALAGESDTQYF | TRBJ2-3 | - | TRBD2 | TRBV20-1
TGTGCCAGCAGCTCTCGACAGGCATTCTATGGCTACACCTTC | CASSSRQAFYGYTF | TRBJ1-2 | medium-sized | - | TRBV28
TGTGCTAGTATACAGGGGGTCGGGGATGGCTACACCTTC | CASIQGVGDGYTF | TRBJ1-2 | - | TRBD1 | TRBV12-5
TGTGCCAGCAGCTTCCTAACTGGGACCCACACTGAAGCTTTCTTT | CASSFLTGTHTEAFF | TRBJ1-1 | many | - | TRBV6-2/TRBV6-3
TGTGCCAGCAGTATCCCTACAGGGTTAGTCGGGGAGCTGTTTTTT | CASSIPTGLVGELFF | TRBJ2-2 | - | - | TRBV12-3/TRBV12-4
TGTGCCAGCAGCACCTGGACAGGGAGAGTCACTGAAGCTTTCTTT | CASSTWTGRVTEAFF | TRBJ1-1 | medium-sized | TRBD1 | TRBV13
TGTGCCAGTAGAGCGGACAGCCGCTCCTATAATTCACCCCTCCACTTT | CASRADSRSYNSPLHF | TRBJ1-6 | medium-sized | - | TRBV19
TGTGCCAGCAGCTTCGTGGACAGCTCTGGAAACACCATATATTTT | CASSFVDSSGNTIYF | TRBJ1-3 | medium-sized | - | TRBV7-2
TGTGCCAGCAGTCGCGGGATTCTCTATGGCTACACCTTC | CASSRGILYGYTF | TRBJ1-2 | - | - | TRBV27
TGTGCCAGTAATCTCCCGGGACAGGGGACCGGGTGGACCTTC | CASNLPGQGTGWTF | TRBJ1-2 | medium-sized | TRBD1 | TRBV19
TGTGCCAGCAGCTTTGTCGGGACTAATGAAAAACTGTTTTTT | CASSFVGTNEKLFF | TRBJ1-4 | medium-sized | - | TRBV27
TGTGCCAGCAGCCCCCCGTCGAACACTGAAGCTTTCTTT | CASSPPSNTEAFF | TRBJ1-1 | few | - | TRBV5-4
TGTGCCAGCGGCCTGGACAGGGGGTCCTCCTACGAGCAGTACTTC | CASGLDRGSSYEQYF | TRBJ2-7 | - | TRBD1 | TRBV5-5